A single sample gave rise to the 7 T cell receptor beta chains below, sequenced in a study of blood T cell repertoires in COVID-19. Sequenced by immunoSEQ multiplex PCR; TCRdb stores in-frame clones only, minus some. The data contain more than 150,000 clones, around 87% of them seen just once; the ten biggest clones take up about 2.6%. Sequencing input: peripheral blood. The receptors shown here come from a man aged 35 to 55 with active or convalescent COVID-19.

The chain is built from TRBV5-4 and TRBJ2-1; 10 bases agree with TRBD2. There are 16 residues in the CDR3. Germline lookup yields CDR1 SGHNT and CDR2 YYREEE (reference sequence). Unmatched junction bases numbered 7, after V lost 4 bases and J lost 3 bases. For the CDR3, the DNA is TGTGCCAGCAGCGTAGCTAGCGGGGGCCTCTACAATGAGCAGTTCTTC. Translating gives CASSVASGGLYNEQFF.

V and J are TRBV6-5 and TRBJ1-1; D gene unclear. V was trimmed by 0 bases and J by 0 bases, leaving 8 bases between them. The CDR3 loop spans 15 amino acids. The germline V gene encodes CDR1 MNHEY and CDR2 SVGAGI. The CDR3 DNA reads as TGTGCCAGCAGTTACTCGGGAGGACTGAACACTGAAGCTTTCTTT. It specifies CASSYSGGLNTEAFF.

The chain has TRBV5-3 and TRBJ1-5, with a tentative D call TRBD1 (5 bases). TRBV5-3 is placed among ORFs of uncertain function. V lost 3 bases and J 3 bases, leaving 13 bases between the germline ends. The CDR3 loop spans 15 amino acids. The CDR3 region has the DNA TGTGCCAGAAGCTCGGGTGGGGCCCTCAATCAGCCCCAGCATTTT. It yields the protein CARSSGGALNQPQHF.

This clone was picked up one time. The chain links TRBV2 to TRBJ2-5; 10 bases map to TRBD2. The germline V gene encodes CDR1 SNHLY and CDR2 FYNNEI. The V segment lost 6 bases and the J segment 5 bases; nucleotides outside the gene matches: 21. The CDR3 is made up of 19 amino acids. The CDR3, as DNA: TGTGCCAGCAGCACCCCCTCGGGGGTGGCTAGCGGGGGAAGGGAGACCCAGTACTTC. It yields the protein CASSTPSGVASGGRETQYF.

The chain has TRBV2 and TRBJ1-1, with a possible D match to TRBD1 (5 bases). CDR3 length: 16 amino acids. From germline, CDR1 is SNHLY and CDR2 FYNNEI. V was cut by 6 bases and J by 11 bases, with 28 bases left in between. DNA for the CDR3: TGTGCCAGCAGCGAACAAGACTACAGTTTTTCGGGGGAGGCTTTCTTT. It specifies CASSEQDYSFSGEAFF.

The chain's CDR3 is CASQGGANQPQHF. Written as DNA, the CDR3 is TGTGCCAGCCAAGGGGGGGCCAATCAGCCCCAGCATTTT. The chain is built from TRBV10-3 and TRBJ1-5, with D possibly matching TRBD1 (6 bases). The CDR3 is 13 amino acids. V lost 10 bases to trimming and J lost 3 bases, with 13 bases between them. In germline, CDR1 is ENHRY, CDR2 SYGVKD.

V and J are TRBV27 and TRBJ2-1; TRBD1 matches at 7 bases. The V segment lost 5 bases and the J segment 7 bases; nucleotides outside the gene matches: 14. CDR3 length: 16 residues. Per germline, CDR1 MNHEY and CDR2 SMNVEV (reference sequence). This CDR3 reads CASSPQPRTGRNEQFF. CDR3 DNA: TGTGCCAGCAGTCCCCAACCCCGGACAGGTCGGAATGAGCAGTTCTTC.